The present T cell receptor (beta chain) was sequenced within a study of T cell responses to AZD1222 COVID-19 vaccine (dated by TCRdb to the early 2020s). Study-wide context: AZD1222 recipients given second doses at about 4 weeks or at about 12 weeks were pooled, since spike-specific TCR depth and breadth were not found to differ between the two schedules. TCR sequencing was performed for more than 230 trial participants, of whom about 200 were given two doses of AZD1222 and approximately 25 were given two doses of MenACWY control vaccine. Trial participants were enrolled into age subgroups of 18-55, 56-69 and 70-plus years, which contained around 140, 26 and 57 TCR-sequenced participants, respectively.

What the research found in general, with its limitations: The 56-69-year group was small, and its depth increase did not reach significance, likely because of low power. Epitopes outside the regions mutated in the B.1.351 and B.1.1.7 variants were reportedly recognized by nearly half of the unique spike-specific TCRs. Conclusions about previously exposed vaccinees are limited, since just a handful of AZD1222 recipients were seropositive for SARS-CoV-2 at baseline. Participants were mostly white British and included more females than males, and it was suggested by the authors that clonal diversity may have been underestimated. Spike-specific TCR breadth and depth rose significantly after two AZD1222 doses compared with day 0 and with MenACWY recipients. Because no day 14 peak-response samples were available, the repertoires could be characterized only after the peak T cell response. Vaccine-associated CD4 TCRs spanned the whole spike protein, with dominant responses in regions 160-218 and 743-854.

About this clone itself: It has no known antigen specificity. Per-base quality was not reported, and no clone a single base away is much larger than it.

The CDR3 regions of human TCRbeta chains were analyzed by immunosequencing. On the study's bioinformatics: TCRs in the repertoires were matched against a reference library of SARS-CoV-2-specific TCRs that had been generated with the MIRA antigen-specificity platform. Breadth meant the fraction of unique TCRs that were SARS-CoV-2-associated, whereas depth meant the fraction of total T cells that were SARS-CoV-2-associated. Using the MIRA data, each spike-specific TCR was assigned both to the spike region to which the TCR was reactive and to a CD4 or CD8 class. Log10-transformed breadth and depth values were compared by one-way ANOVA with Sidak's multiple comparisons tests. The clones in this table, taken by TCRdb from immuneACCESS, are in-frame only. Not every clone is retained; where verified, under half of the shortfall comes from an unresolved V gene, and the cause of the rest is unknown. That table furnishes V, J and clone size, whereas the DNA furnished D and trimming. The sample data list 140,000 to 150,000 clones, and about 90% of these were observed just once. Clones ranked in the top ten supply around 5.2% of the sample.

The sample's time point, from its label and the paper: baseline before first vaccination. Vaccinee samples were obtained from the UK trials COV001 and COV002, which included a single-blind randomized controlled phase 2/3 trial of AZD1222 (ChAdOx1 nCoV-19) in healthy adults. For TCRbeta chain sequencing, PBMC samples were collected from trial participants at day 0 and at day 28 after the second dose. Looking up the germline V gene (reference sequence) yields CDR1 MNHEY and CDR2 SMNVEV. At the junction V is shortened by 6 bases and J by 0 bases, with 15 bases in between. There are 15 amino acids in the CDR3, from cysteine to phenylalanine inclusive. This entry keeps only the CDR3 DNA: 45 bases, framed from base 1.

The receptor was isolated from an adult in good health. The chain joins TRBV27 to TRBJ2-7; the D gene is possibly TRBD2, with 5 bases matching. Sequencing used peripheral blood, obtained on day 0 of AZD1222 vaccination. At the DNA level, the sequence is TGTGCCAGCAGCACTAGGGCCTCGAGCTCCTACGAGCAGTACTTC. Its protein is CASSTRASSSYEQYF.